These 21 T cell receptor beta chains share one sample of origin, sequenced in a study of tumor-infiltrating lymphocytes in primary liver carcinoma. With roughly 540 ng total RNA as template and a constant-region primer, TCR beta cDNA was made. Employing slightly modified ARM-PCR, three nested multiplex PCR rounds were run, and these gave rise to the TCR beta libraries. With TRBV1-TRBV30 forward primers and a C-beta reverse primer, the first two PCR rounds were run for around 11 cycles each. MiXCR, run by TCRdb on the multiplex PCR reads, gives a single entry per CDR3 protein. The sample has approximately 210,000 distinct CDR3 sequences; around 60% are singletons. The study extracted blood RNA from unsorted whole blood and also extracted germline DNA. Source material: peripheral blood. The source is a woman aged 55-69 years with primary liver carcinoma and hepatitis B virus infection.

As regards this clonotype: A read error may be the cause here, since a much bigger clone is one base away. The CDR3 ends on some other residue instead of the conserved phenylalanine or tryptophan, so this is likely a read error. This rearrangement joins TRBV12-3 or TRBV12-4 to TRBJ2-7; D is ambiguous. The V end lost 6 bases, the J end lost 5 bases, and 14 bases lay between the germline ends. The CDR3 length is 13 residues. Here the CDR3 DNA reads TGTGCCAGCAGCCTATCTTACAGTGACGAGCAGTACTAC. Protein product: CASSLSYSDEQYY.

This clonotype has only a few counts. J is TRBJ1-4 and V is TRBV12-3 or TRBV12-4, with D unclear. The V gene lost 6 bases and the J gene lost 3 bases, with 5 bases spanning the gap. The CDR3 covers 12 residues. CDR3 loop: CASREANEKLFF. The CDR3, as DNA: TGTGCCAGCAGGGAGGCTAATGAAAAACTGTTTTTT.

Notes on this clonotype: Possible read error: a much larger clone is one base away. The V and J genes are TRBV10-2 and TRBJ2-1; D perhaps matches TRBD2 (5 bases). The CDR3 is 15 amino acids. Germline V gene lookup returns CDR1 WSHSY and CDR2 SAAADI. CDR3 residues: CASRPLDLTYNEHFF. Here the CDR3 DNA reads TGCGCCAGCAGACCTTTGGACTTAACCTACAATGAGCATTTCTTC.

With regard to this clonotype: Relative to the germline gene, one junction end is altered; a read error may explain this. The rearrangement uses TRBV11-3 and TRBJ1-5; maybe TRBD1 (6 bases). CDR1 and CDR2 from the germline V gene are SGHNT and YENEEA. The CDR3 loop spans 14 amino acids. The CDR3 DNA is TGTGTCAGCAGGAAAGACAGGAGCAATCAGCCCCAGCACTTT. This sequence encodes CVSRKDRSNQPQHF.

This sequence joins TRBV12-3 or TRBV12-4 and TRBJ1-1; D gene ambiguous. The CDR3 runs 13 residues. V lost 4 bases and J 10 bases, leaving 16 bases between the germline ends. The CDR3 nucleotides are TGTGCCAGCAGTTCGGGTTCCCCACTGCGAGCTTTCTTT. It translates to CASSSGSPLRAFF.

As regards this clonotype: This clone may be a read error of a much larger clone one base away. The chain recombines TRBV14 with TRBJ2-7, with 7 bases lining up with TRBD1. Trimming at V came to 6 bases and at J to 3 bases, leaving 5 bases not matched to a gene. This CDR3 region has 13 residues. The germline V gene encodes CDR1 SGHDN and CDR2 FVKESK. The CDR3 sequence is CASSVTGRYEQYF. The CDR3, as DNA: TGTGCCAGCAGTGTGACAGGGCGCTACGAGCAGTACTTC.

The chain carries TRBV11-2 and TRBJ2-7; maybe TRBD2 (6 bases). The V end lost 5 bases, the J end lost 2 bases, and 16 bases lay between the germline ends. Germline V CDR1 and CDR2: SGHAT, FQNNGV. This CDR3 is built from 15 residues. The CDR3 DNA is TGTGCCAGCAGCCTCGGCGGGACTCTACCCTACGAGCAGTACTTC. Translating gives CASSLGGTLPYEQYF.

This clonotype was detected only a few times. The V and J genes are TRBV28 and TRBJ2-4; TRBD2 might be the D (5 bases). Trimming shortened V by 5 bases and J by 3 bases, and 17 bases separated the two germline ends. The CDR3 length is 16 residues. Germline loops: CDR1 MDHEN, CDR2 SYDVKM. CDR3 region: CASSPSLRGGKNIQYF. CDR3 in DNA: TGTGCCAGCAGTCCCTCCCTCCGGGGTGGCAAAAACATTCAGTACTTC.

To note about this clonotype: This sequence may be a read error, since a much larger clone differs from it by one base. No conserved phenylalanine or tryptophan is present at the end of the CDR3, so a read error is the likely explanation. The CDR3 reads CASTYTGIADTQYL. The CDR3 nucleotides read TGTGCCAGCACCTATACAGGGATAGCAGATACGCAGTATTTA. The gene calls are TRBV6-1 and TRBJ2-3; maybe TRBD1 (6 bases). Trimming cost V 7 bases and J 4 bases, with 15 bases left between them. The V gene's germline CDR1 is MNHNS and CDR2 SASEGT. The CDR3 totals 14 residues.

Concerning this clonotype itself: Germline and junction disagree at one end, which may indicate a read error. The V call is TRBV11-2, the J call TRBJ2-1, with D perhaps TRBD2 (6 bases). This CDR3 region has 15 residues. Germline V gene data show CDR1 as SGHAT and CDR2 as FQNNGV. The CDR3 loop is CASSYLDGGTYERFF. The CDR3 region has the DNA TGTGCCAGCAGCTACCTAGACGGCGGGACCTACGAGCGGTTCTTC.

Turning to this clonotype: Given the absence of the conserved phenylalanine or tryptophan at the CDR3 end, a read error is likely. Because the CDR3's place on the DNA is in doubt, the DNA is left out and the CDR3 is given as listed by TCRdb. This chain connects TRBV11-2 to TRBJ2-7. Ends included, the CDR3 has 14 residues. From germline, CDR1 is SGHAT and CDR2 FQNNGV. CDR3 residues: CASSLDIVIPDPYL.

For this clonotype: A junction boundary mismatches the germline segment, possibly from a read error. The genes are TRBV10-1 and TRBJ2-2; D not certain. Germline loops: CDR1 WNHNN, CDR2 SYGVQD (reference sequence). The CDR3 consists of 17 residues. CDR3 loop: CASSESRDITKTGELFF. The CDR3 nucleotides are TGCGCCAGCAGTGAGTCCCGAGACATAACGAAAACCGGGGAGCTGTTTTTT.

Details on this clonotype: At one of its ends the junction is not consistent with the germline gene, which may arise from a read error. The CDR3 region has the DNA TGTGCCAGCAGCTACAGCGGGAGGAAAGAGACTCAGCACTTC. Protein product: CASSYSGRKETQHF. This chain connects TRBV11-2 to TRBJ2-5; TRBD2 matches 9 bases. Per germline, CDR1 SGHAT and CDR2 FQNNGV. The CDR3 consists of 14 residues.

Comment on this clonotype: The conserved final phenylalanine or tryptophan is absent from the CDR3, which likely points to a read error. Because the CDR3's place on the DNA is in doubt, the DNA is left out and the CDR3 is given as listed by TCRdb. V and J are TRBV29-1 and TRBJ2-1; whether TRBD1, the table's D call, matches the DNA was not checked. Germline V gives CDR1 SQVTM, CDR2 ANQGSEA. The CDR3 is 15 amino acids long, termini counted. The CDR3 loop is CSSGEPSSSYNEQFL.

In this sample, this clonotype turned up many times. The rearrangement joins TRBV7-8 to TRBJ1-6, with 10 bases aligning to TRBD1. The CDR3 covers 18 residues. Germline CDR1 SGHVS, CDR2 FQNEAQ. V lost 6 bases, J lost 7 bases, and 15 bases stayed unmatched. CDR3 bases: TGTGCCAGCAGTTCCGGGACAGGGGAGGCCTTTAGGAATTCACCCCTCCACTTT. Translating gives CASSSGTGEAFRNSPLHF.

The chain links TRBV6-1 to TRBJ2-7; no firm D call. The V end lost 4 bases, the J end lost 0 bases, and 7 bases lay between the germline ends. Germline V gene sequence: CDR1 MNHNS, CDR2 SASEGT. The CDR3 runs to 13 residues. The CDR3 DNA follows: TGTGCCAGCAGTGCCACCAACTCCTACGAGCAGTACTTC. Encoded protein: CASSATNSYEQYF.

The gene calls are TRBV11-2 and TRBJ2-3, with TRBD2 matching 8 bases. CDR1 is SGHAT and CDR2 is FQNNGV in the germline V gene. The CDR3 spans 19 residues. V lost 4 bases to trimming and J lost 0 bases; unmatched junction nucleotides: 15. In DNA, the CDR3 is TGTGCCAGCAGCTACTCGAGGTTGGAACTAGCGGCTAGCACAGATACGCAGTATTTT. Translated, it gives CASSYSRLELAASTDTQYF. Full variable domain (outside the CDR3, taken from reference TRBV11-2 and TRBJ2-3): EAGVAQSPRYKIIEKRQSVAFWCNPISGHATLYWYQQILGQGPKLLIQFQNNGVVDDSQLPKDRFSAERLKGVDSTLKIQPAKLEDSAVYLCASSYSRLELAASTDTQYFGPGTRLTVL.

To note about this clonotype: A much bigger clone sits one base away, suggesting this may be a read error. This chain links TRBV7-9 with TRBJ2-2; possibly TRBD2 for D (6 bases). V was shortened by 7 bases and J by 4 bases, with 16 bases between the two germline ends. Germline lookup yields CDR1 SEHNR and CDR2 FQNEAQ (reference sequence). This CDR3 has 15 residues. The CDR3: CASNLQGGTTGELFF. The CDR3 DNA reads TGTGCCAGCAACCTCCAGGGAGGTACCACCGGGGAGCTGTTTTTT.

The chain has TRBV28 and TRBJ1-5, with no clear D. V lost 5 bases to trimming and J lost 2 bases, with 13 bases between them. Per the germline V gene, CDR1 is MDHEN and CDR2 is SYDVKM. There are 15 residues in the CDR3. CDR3 amino acids: CASSPPYIRNQPQHF. DNA for the CDR3: TGTGCCAGCAGTCCCCCTTACATCCGCAATCAGCCCCAGCATTTT.

This clonotype has a single count. V is TRBV13 and J is TRBJ2-1; maybe TRBD2 (8 bases). This CDR3 contains 15 residues. The V gene's germline CDR1 is PRHDT and CDR2 FYEKMQ (reference sequence). V was clipped by 6 bases and J by 5 bases, with 17 bases between them. The CDR3 nucleotides are TGTGCCAGCAGTTCCCTCGGGAGGGGGCACAATGAGCAGTTCTTC. Translation: CASSSLGRGHNEQFF.

In its sample, this clonotype was seen many times. The chain links TRBV6-1 to TRBJ1-1; D not resolved. The CDR3 has 14 amino acids. Trimming pared 2 bases from V and 2 bases from J, leaving 9 bases between. CDR1 is MNHNS, CDR2 SASEGT, per germline. CDR3 DNA: TGTGCCAGCAGTGAATTGTACAGAAACACTGAAGCTTTCTTT. Residues: CASSELYRNTEAFF.